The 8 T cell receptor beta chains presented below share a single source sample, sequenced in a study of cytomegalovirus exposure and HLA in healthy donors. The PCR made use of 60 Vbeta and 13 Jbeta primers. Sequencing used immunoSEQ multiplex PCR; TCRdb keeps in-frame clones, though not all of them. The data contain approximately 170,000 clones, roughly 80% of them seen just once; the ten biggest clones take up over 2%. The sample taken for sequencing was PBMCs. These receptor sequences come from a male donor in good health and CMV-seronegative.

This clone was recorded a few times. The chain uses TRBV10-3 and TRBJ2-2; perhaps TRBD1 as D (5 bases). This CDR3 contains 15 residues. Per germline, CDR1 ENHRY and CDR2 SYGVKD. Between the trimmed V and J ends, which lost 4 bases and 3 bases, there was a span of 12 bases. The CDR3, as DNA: TGTGCCATCAGTGCCGGCAGGGTGGACACCGGGGAGCTGTTTTTT. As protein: CAISAGRVDTGELFF.

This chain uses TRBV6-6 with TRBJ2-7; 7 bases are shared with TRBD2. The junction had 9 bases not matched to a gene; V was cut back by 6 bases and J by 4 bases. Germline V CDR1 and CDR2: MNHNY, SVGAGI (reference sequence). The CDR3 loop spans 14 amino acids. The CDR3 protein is CASRPSGDIYEQYF. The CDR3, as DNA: TGTGCCAGCAGGCCTAGCGGTGATATTTACGAGCAGTACTTC.

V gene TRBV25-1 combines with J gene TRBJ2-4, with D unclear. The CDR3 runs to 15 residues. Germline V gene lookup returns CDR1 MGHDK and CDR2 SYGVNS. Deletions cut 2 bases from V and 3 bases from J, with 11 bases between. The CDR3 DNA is TGTGCCAGCAGTGAAGGCTACAGCAGCAAAAACATTCAGTACTTC. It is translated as CASSEGYSSKNIQYF.

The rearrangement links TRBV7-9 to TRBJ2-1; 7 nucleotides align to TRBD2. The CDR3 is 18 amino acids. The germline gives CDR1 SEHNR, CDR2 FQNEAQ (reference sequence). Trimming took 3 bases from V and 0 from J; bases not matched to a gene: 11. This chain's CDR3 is CASSFESLAARSYNEQFF. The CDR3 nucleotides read TGTGCCAGCAGCTTTGAGTCCCTAGCGGCTCGCTCCTACAATGAGCAGTTCTTC. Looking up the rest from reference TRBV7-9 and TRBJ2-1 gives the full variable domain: DTGVSQNPRHKITKRGQNVTFRCDPISEHNRLYWYRQTLGQGPEFLTYFQNEAQLEKSRLLSDRFSAERPKGSFSTLEIQRTEQGDSAMYLCASSFESLAARSYNEQFFGPGTRLTVL.

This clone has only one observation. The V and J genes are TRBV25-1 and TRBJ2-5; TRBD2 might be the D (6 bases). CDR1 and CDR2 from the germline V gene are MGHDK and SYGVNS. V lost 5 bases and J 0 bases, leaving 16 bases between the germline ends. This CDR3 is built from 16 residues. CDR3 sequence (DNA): TGTGCCAGCAGTCGTCGGGGACTTAAGTACCAAGAGACCCAGTACTTC. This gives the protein CASSRRGLKYQETQYF.

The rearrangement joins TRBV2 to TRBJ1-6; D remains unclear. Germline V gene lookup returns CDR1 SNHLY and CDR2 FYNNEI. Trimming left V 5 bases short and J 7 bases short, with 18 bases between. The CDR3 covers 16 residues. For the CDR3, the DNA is TGTGCCAGCAGTCCCTCCGGGAGGGCGGAGAATTCACCCCTCCACTTT. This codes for CASSPSGRAENSPLHF.

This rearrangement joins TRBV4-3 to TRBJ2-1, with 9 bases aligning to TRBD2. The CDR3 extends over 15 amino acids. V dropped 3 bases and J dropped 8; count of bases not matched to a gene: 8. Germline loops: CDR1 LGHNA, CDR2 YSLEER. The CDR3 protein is CASSHAGGSVDEQFF. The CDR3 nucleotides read TGCGCCAGCAGCCATGCGGGGGGGTCCGTTGATGAGCAGTTCTTC.

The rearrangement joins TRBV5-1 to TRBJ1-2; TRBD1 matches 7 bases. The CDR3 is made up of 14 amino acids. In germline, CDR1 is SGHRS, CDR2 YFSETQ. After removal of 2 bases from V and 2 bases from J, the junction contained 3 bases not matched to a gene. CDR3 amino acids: CASSFDRANYGYTF. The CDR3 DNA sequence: TGCGCCAGCAGCTTTGACAGGGCAAACTATGGCTACACCTTC.